This note documents a single TCR beta chain sequence. Antigen: not known. Germline values: CDR1 SGHTA, CDR2 FQGNSA. The CDR3 consists of 15 residues. The V segment lost 1 base and the J segment 5 bases; nucleotides outside the gene matches: 7. Using immunoSEQ multiplex PCR, the repertoire was profiled, and TCRdb retains in-frame clones only, with some absent. The sample consists of tens of thousands of clones, roughly 92% of them appearing once. The source of the sample is a study of T cells in tuberculosis. Study results and limitations: Active tuberculosis alpha repertoires lay closer to GMM-specific TCRs than controls'.

This TCR came from a donor aged 10 to 29 with latent tuberculosis or without tuberculosis infection. V is TRBV7-2 and J is TRBJ1-2; the match to TRBD1 covers 7 bases. The sequenced material came from PBMCs. CDR3 sequence: CASSLVGAGQYGYTF. The DNA for the CDR3 is TGTGCCAGCAGCTTAGTAGGGGCGGGACAGTATGGCTACACCTTC.